This T cell receptor beta chain was identified in a study of long-term antiretroviral therapy in people with HIV. Study-wide results and limits: After ART, diversity increased yet remained lower than transplant donor controls.

This CDR3 comprises 15 residues. The germline V gene has CDR1 SGDLS and CDR2 YYNGEE. V shed 4 bases and J shed 2 bases, with 10 bases lying between them. Samples were assayed with immunoSEQ v3.0 at survey level. Assay used: immunoSEQ multiplex PCR; TCRdb lists only in-frame clones, some missing. The top ten hold approximately 3.2% of the sample, which has about 48,000 clones, around 80% seen once. Every donor had one or more pre-ART and two or more post-ART PBMC samples. This clone was recorded once. Antigen: not known. The sample consisted of unsorted PBMCs, taken 0.8 years after starting antiretroviral therapy. The clonotype comes from a woman aged 18-29 years with HIV. The rearrangement uses TRBV9 and TRBJ2-6; D gene uncertain. The chain's CDR3 is CASSPQVAGANVLTF. DNA for the CDR3: TGTGCCAGCAGCCCCCAGGTAGCTGGGGCCAACGTCCTGACTTTC. Full variable domain (missing parts from reference TRBV9 and TRBJ2-6): DSGVTQTPKHLITATGQRVTLRCSPRSGDLSVYWYQQSLDQGLQFLIQYYNGEERAKGNILERFSAQQFPDLHSELNLSSLELGDSALYFCASSPQVAGANVLTFGAGSRLTVL.